What follows are 13 T cell receptor beta chains derived from one specimen sequenced in a study of post-analysis software for immune sequencing data. The study's findings and limits: TRBV5-6, TRBV5-1 and TRBV20-1 were among roughly five TRBV segments more frequent in patients than controls.

Their cognate antigens are unknown. Researchers reported that TCR beta cDNA libraries carried unique molecular identifiers. MiXCR, run by TCRdb on the PCR reads, gives a single entry per CDR3 protein. The profile covers 750,000 to 950,000 distinct CDR3 sequences, with roughly 46% appearing a single time and 4.9% taken by the ten largest. The source material was blood. These receptors came from a girl between 5 and 17 years old with multiple sclerosis.

This clonotype appeared a few times. The V call is TRBV5-1, the J call TRBJ2-1, with TRBD2 matching over 8 bases. The germline V gene has CDR1 SGHRS and CDR2 YFSETQ. The junction had 10 bases not matched to a gene; V was cut back by 0 bases and J by 8 bases. This CDR3 comprises 16 residues. The CDR3 nucleotides are TGCGCCAGCAGCTTGGCCGGGAGGGCCAGGGTCGATGAGCAGTTCTTC. Translating gives CASSLAGRARVDEQFF.

The chain has TRBV6-5 and TRBJ2-1; TRBD2 agrees at 12 bases. V shed 5 bases, J shed 10 bases, and the junction held 9 bases outside the gene matches. The CDR3 totals 15 residues. Germline lookup yields CDR1 MNHEY and CDR2 SVGAGI. The CDR3 nucleotides read TGTGCCAGCAGTACTGGACTAGCGGGGCAGGGAGAGCAGTTCTTC. It encodes CASSTGLAGQGEQFF.

This clonotype was counted between two and nine times. The chain joins TRBV29-1 to TRBJ1-2, with D tentatively TRBD1 (5 bases). This CDR3 region has 11 residues. V was clipped by 5 bases and J by 6 bases, with 10 bases between them. Per germline, CDR1 SQVTM and CDR2 ANQGSEA. CDR3: CSVRPGHGYTF. CDR3 in DNA: TGCAGCGTTCGTCCGGGGCATGGCTACACCTTC.

The V call is TRBV7-9, the J call TRBJ2-4; possible D gene TRBD2, 6 bases. Germline V gene data show CDR1 as SEHNR and CDR2 as FQNEAQ (reference sequence). The CDR3 extends over 14 amino acids. Trimming removed 3 bases at V and 3 bases at J, with 9 bases between. Here the CDR3 reads CASSFGTVKNIQYF. The CDR3 nucleotides read TGTGCCAGCAGCTTCGGGACTGTCAAAAACATTCAGTACTTC.

CDR3 sequence reads: CATSDRRRLTDTQYF. The CDR3 region has the DNA TGTGCCACCAGCGATCGACGGAGACTCACAGATACGCAGTATTTT. The J gene is TRBJ2-3, the V gene TRBV15; D call uncertain. CDR3 length: 15 amino acids. Germline V CDR1 and CDR2: LNHNV, YYDKDF (reference sequence). Trimming shortened V by 5 bases and J by 2 bases, and 14 bases separated the two germline ends.

V and J are TRBV20-1 and TRBJ2-7, with D unclear. The CDR3 totals 13 residues. Deletions cut 0 bases from V and 1 base from J, with 7 bases between. Germline V CDR1 and CDR2: DFQATT, SNEGSKA (reference sequence). The CDR3 protein is CSARDPRSYEQYF. The CDR3, as DNA: TGCAGTGCTAGAGATCCCCGGTCCTACGAGCAGTACTTC.

The chain links TRBV28 to TRBJ2-2; D ambiguous. The germline V gene encodes CDR1 MDHEN and CDR2 SYDVKM. This CDR3 spans 12 amino acids. Trimming cost V 5 bases and J 6 bases, with 7 bases left between them. DNA for the CDR3: TGTGCCAGCAGTCCTTTGGCCGGGGAGCTGTTTTTT. It is translated as CASSPLAGELFF.

The CDR3 here is CASSTATGAGGYTF. CDR3 nucleotides: TGTGCCAGCAGCACCGCTACAGGGGCCGGAGGCTACACCTTC. V usage is TRBV12-3 or TRBV12-4 and J usage is TRBJ1-2, with 7 positions matching TRBD1. The CDR3 is made up of 14 amino acids. J was trimmed by 8 bases and V by 6 bases; bases with no gene match: 12.

A few counts support this clonotype. The rearrangement joins TRBV7-3 to TRBJ2-3, with D hard to call. V lost 4 bases, J lost 2 bases, and 7 bases lay in between. Germline CDR1 and CDR2: SGHTA and FQGTGA. This CDR3 has 13 residues. For the CDR3, the DNA is TGTGCCAGCAGCTCCCAGTCCACAGATACGCAGTATTTT. Translating it yields CASSSQSTDTQYF.

The chain combines TRBV6-5 with TRBJ2-1; 7 bases fit TRBD1. CDR1 is MNHEY and CDR2 is SVGAGI in the germline V gene. V lost 2 bases, J lost 4 bases, and 8 bases stayed unmatched. The CDR3 spans 16 residues. This CDR3 reads CASSYVDRVQYNEQFF. In DNA form, the CDR3 reads TGTGCCAGCAGTTACGTAGACAGGGTCCAATACAATGAGCAGTTCTTC.

This clonotype was found a few times. This chain links TRBV7-9 with TRBJ2-7; possible D gene TRBD1, 6 bases. V was pared by 5 bases and J by 2 bases, with 13 bases between. The CDR3 length is 14 residues. CDR1 is SEHNR and CDR2 is FQNEAQ in the germline V gene (reference sequence). CDR3: CASSPIGQPYEQYF. The CDR3 bases are TGTGCCAGCAGCCCAATCGGACAGCCCTACGAGCAGTACTTC.

The rearrangement links TRBV27 to TRBJ2-4; 9 bases agree with TRBD1. The J call could be wrong; TRBJ2-5 is a better fit for the DNA end. In germline, CDR1 is MNHEY, CDR2 SMNVEV (reference sequence). The CDR3 spans 14 residues. CDR3 sequence (DNA): TGTGCCAGCAGTCCGGACAGGGGTTACGAGACCCAGTACTTC. It codes for CASSPDRGYETQYF.

There are many counts of this clonotype. V is TRBV4-1 and J is TRBJ2-1; no reliable D call. In germline, CDR1 is MGHRA, CDR2 YSYEKL. Trimming took 0 bases from V and 5 from J, leaving 5 bases between them. The CDR3 is 13 residues long. CDR3 in amino acids: CASSQDLDNEQFF. DNA of the CDR3: TGCGCCAGCAGCCAAGATCTAGACAATGAGCAGTTCTTC.